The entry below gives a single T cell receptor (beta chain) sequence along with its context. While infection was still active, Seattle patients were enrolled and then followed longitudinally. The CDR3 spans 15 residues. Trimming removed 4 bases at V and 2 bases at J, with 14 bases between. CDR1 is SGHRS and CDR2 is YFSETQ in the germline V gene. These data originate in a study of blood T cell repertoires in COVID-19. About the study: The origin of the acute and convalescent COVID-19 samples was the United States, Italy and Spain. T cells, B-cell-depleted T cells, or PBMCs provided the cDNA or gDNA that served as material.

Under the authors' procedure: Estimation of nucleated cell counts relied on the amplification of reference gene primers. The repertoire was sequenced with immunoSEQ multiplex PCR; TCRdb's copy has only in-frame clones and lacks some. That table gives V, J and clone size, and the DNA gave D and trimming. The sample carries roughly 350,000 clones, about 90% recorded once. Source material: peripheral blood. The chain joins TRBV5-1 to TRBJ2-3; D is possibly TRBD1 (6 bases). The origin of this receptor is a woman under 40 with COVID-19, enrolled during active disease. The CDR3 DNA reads TGCGCCAGCAGCCGAGGGGGAGTCTACACAGATACGCAGTATTTT. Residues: CASSRGGVYTDTQYF. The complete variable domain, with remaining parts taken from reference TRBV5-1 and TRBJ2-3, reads KAGVTQTPRYLIKTRGQQVTLSCSPISGHRSVSWYQQTPGQGLQFLFEYFSETQRNKGNFPGRFSGRQFSNSRSEMNVSTLELGDSALYLCASSRGGVYTDTQYFGPGTRLTVL.